Listed here are 12 T cell receptor beta chains from one sample, sequenced in a study of shared clonotypes between healthy human individuals. Repertoires were generated with immunoSEQ multiplex PCR, while TCRdb's copy carries only in-frame clones and drops some. Here the sample spans fewer than 2.5 million clones, 93% being singletons. Sequenced material: naive CD4+ T cells from PBMCs. Noted subset: CD45RA+ positively selected. Receptors originate from a man aged 18 to 29 in good health. Some clones in this sample may be carry-over from other donors' samples.

The J gene is TRBJ2-2, the V gene TRBV9, with D perhaps TRBD1 or TRBD2 (5 bases each). From germline, CDR1 is SGDLS and CDR2 YYNGEE. The CDR3 consists of 16 residues. V was shortened by 0 bases and J by 3 bases, with 12 bases between the two germline ends. CDR3 sequence: CASSVVGRGHTGELFF. The CDR3 nucleotides read TGTGCCAGCAGCGTAGTCGGAAGGGGACACACCGGGGAGCTGTTTTTT.

The V gene is TRBV27, the J gene TRBJ1-4; unclear D gene. In germline, CDR1 is MNHEY, CDR2 SMNVEV (reference sequence). Trimming shortened V by 10 bases and J by 5 bases, and 11 bases separated the two germline ends. This CDR3 is built from 12 residues. In DNA, the CDR3 is TGTGCCACCTCGAGGCCAAATGAAAAACTGTTTTTT. Translation gives CATSRPNEKLFF.

The chain combines TRBV5-4 with TRBJ2-5; TRBD2 agrees at 7 bases. With 4 bases clipped from V and 11 bases from J, the junction kept 8 bases outside the gene matches. The germline CDR1 and CDR2 sequences are SGHNT and YYREEE (reference sequence). The CDR3 extends over 12 amino acids. CDR3 in DNA: TGTGCCAGCAGCGCGAAAGCGGGAAAACAGTACTTC. It translates to CASSAKAGKQYF.

The rearrangement joins TRBV2 to TRBJ2-1; 10 nucleotides match TRBD2. CDR1 is SNHLY and CDR2 is FYNNEI in the germline V gene. Trimming at V came to 4 bases and at J to 8 bases, leaving 14 bases not matched to a gene. The length of the CDR3 is 17 residues. CDR3 in DNA: TGTGCCAGCAGTGGAGGTTCGCCTAGCGGGAGTAACTATGAGCAGTTCTTC. Translating it yields CASSGGSPSGSNYEQFF.

The CDR3 region is CASSLQGSFTDTQYF. The CDR3 coding sequence is TGTGCCAGCAGCTTACAGGGGAGCTTCACAGATACGCAGTATTTT. The gene calls are TRBV7-3 and TRBJ2-3, with TRBD1 as a possible D gene (6 bases). This CDR3 has 15 residues. Germline V gives CDR1 SGHTA, CDR2 FQGTGA. Trimming pared 2 bases from V and 2 bases from J, leaving 11 bases between.

The chain uses TRBV7-8 and TRBJ1-1, with D perhaps TRBD1 (5 bases). Germline CDR1 is SGHVS and CDR2 is FQNEAQ. CDR3 length: 18 amino acids. V shed 2 bases and J shed 0 bases, with 19 bases lying between them. CDR3 coding DNA: TGTGCCAGCAGCTTAAATAGGGGCCGGGCCCTAATGAACACTGAAGCTTTCTTT. This sequence encodes CASSLNRGRALMNTEAFF.

This clone has only one observation. CDR3 bases: TGCGCCAGCAGCTTCGGGTCTGACACGCCAGATACGCAGTATTTT. This codes for CASSFGSDTPDTQYF. This chain joins TRBV5-1 and TRBJ2-3, with no clear D. Germline values: CDR1 SGHRS, CDR2 YFSETQ. The V end lost 2 bases, the J end lost 4 bases, and 14 bases lay between the germline ends. There are 15 residues in the CDR3.

V is TRBV5-1 and J is TRBJ2-5, with TRBD1 identical over 10 bases. Germline-derived CDR1 and CDR2 are SGHRS and YFSETQ. The junction had 5 bases not matched to a gene; V was cut back by 3 bases and J by 3 bases. The CDR3 runs 15 residues. The CDR3 coding sequence is TGCGCCAGCAGCTGGAGAGGGACAGGGGAAGAGACCCAGTACTTC. Translation gives CASSWRGTGEETQYF.

The V gene is TRBV12-5, the J gene TRBJ2-5; the D is unclear. The CDR3 loop spans 15 amino acids. In germline, CDR1 is LGHNT, CDR2 FRNRAP. V lost 7 bases and J 2 bases, leaving 17 bases between the germline ends. In DNA form, the CDR3 reads TGTGCTAGTGCCCTAGGACGGTTGACACAAGAGACCCAGTACTTC. Protein: CASALGRLTQETQYF.

The chain couples TRBV18 to TRBJ2-2; no firm D call. Germline CDR1 is KGHSH and CDR2 is LQKENI. V was shortened by 3 bases and J by 0 bases, with 11 bases between the two germline ends. CDR3 size: 16 residues. CDR3 residues: CASSPVTAANTGELFF. The CDR3 nucleotides read TGTGCCAGCTCACCGGTAACTGCTGCGAACACCGGGGAGCTGTTTTTT. The full variable domain, completed using reference TRBV18 and TRBJ2-2, is NAGVMQNPRHLVRRRGQEARLRCSPMKGHSHVYWYRQLPEEGLKFMVYLQKENIIDESGMPKERFSAEFPKEGPSILRIQQVVRGDSAAYFCASSPVTAANTGELFFGEGSRLTVL.

This chain uses TRBV5-4 with TRBJ2-1; 9 nucleotides match TRBD2. Per germline, CDR1 SGHNT and CDR2 YYREEE (reference sequence). There are 15 residues in the CDR3. After removal of 3 bases from V and 4 bases from J, the junction contained 5 bases not matched to a gene. The DNA for the CDR3 is TGTGCCAGCAGCTCACGGACTAGCGTATACAATGAGCAGTTCTTC. Translating it yields CASSSRTSVYNEQFF.

V and J are TRBV7-2 and TRBJ1-1, with D unresolved. The V end was cut by 3 bases, the J end by 4 bases, with 9 bases between. The CDR3 runs 13 residues. Germline lookup yields CDR1 SGHTA and CDR2 FQGNSA. CDR3 nucleotides: TGTGCCAGCAGCTTTTCGAGCGTCACTGAAGCTTTCTTT. It translates to CASSFSSVTEAFF.